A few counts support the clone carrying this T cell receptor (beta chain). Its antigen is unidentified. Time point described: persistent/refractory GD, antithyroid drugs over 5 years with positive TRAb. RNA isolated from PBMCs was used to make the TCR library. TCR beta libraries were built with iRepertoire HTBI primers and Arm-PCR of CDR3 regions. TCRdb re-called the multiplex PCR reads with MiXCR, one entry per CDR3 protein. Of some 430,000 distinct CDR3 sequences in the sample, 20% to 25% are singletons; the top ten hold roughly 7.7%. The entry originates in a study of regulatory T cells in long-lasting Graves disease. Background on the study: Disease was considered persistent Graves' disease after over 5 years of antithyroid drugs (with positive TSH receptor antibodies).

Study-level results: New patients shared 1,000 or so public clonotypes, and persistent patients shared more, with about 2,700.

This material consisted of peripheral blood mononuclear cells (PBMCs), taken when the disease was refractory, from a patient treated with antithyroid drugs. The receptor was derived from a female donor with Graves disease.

The CDR3 loop is CASSFSLAGGSYEQYF. The DNA for the CDR3 is TGTGCCAGCAGTTTTAGCCTAGCGGGCGGCTCCTACGAGCAGTACTTC. The rearrangement links TRBV28 to TRBJ2-7; 8 bases match TRBD2. J lost 0 bases, V lost 3 bases, and 7 bases had no gene match. The length of the CDR3 is 16 residues. Looked up from germline, CDR1 is MDHEN and CDR2 is SYDVKM.